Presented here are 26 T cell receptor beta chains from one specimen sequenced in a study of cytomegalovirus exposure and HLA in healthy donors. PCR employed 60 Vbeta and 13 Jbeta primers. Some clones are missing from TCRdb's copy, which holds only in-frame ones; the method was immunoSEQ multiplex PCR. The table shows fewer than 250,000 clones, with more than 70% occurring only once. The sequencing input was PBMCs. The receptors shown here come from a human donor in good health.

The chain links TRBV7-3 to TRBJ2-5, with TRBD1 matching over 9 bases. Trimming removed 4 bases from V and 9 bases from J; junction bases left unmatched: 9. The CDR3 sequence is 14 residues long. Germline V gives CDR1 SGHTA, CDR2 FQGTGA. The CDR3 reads CASSYDRGSGAQYF. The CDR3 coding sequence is TGTGCCAGCAGCTATGACAGGGGGTCCGGGGCCCAGTACTTC.

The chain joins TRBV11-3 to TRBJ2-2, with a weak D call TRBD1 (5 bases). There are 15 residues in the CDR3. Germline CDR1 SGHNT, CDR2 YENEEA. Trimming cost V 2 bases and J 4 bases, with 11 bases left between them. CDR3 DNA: TGTGCCAGCAGCTTATGGATGACAGCCACCGGGGAGCTGTTTTTT. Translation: CASSLWMTATGELFF.

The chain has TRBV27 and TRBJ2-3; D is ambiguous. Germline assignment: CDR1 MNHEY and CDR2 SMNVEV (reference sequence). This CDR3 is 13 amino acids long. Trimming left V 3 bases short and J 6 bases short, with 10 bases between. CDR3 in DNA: TGTGCCAGCAGTTTCCGGGTCCTCGATACGCAGTATTTT. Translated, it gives CASSFRVLDTQYF.

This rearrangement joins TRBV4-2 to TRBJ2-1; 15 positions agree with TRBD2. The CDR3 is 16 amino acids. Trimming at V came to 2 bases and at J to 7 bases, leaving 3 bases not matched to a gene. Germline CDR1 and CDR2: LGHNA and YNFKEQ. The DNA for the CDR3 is TGTGCCAGCAGCCAACTAGGACTAGCGGGAGGGAATGAGCAGTTCTTC. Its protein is CASSQLGLAGGNEQFF.

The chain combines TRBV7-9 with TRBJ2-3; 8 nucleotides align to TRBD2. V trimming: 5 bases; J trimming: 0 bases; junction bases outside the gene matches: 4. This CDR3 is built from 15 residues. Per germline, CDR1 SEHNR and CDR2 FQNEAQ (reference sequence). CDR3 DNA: TGTGCCAGCAGCATCACTAGCGGAAGCACAGATACGCAGTATTTT. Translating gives CASSITSGSTDTQYF.

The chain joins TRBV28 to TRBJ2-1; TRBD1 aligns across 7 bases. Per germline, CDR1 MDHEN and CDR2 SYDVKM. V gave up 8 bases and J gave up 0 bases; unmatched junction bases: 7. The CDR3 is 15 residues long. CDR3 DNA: TGTGCCAGCCAGGGGTGGGACAGCTCCTACAATGAGCAGTTCTTC. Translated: CASQGWDSSYNEQFF.

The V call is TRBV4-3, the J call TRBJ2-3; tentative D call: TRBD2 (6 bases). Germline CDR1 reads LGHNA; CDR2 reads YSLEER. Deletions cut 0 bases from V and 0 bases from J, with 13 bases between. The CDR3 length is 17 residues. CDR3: CASSQEPSRGSTDTQYF. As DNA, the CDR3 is TGCGCCAGCAGCCAAGAACCCTCGCGGGGTAGCACAGATACGCAGTATTTT.

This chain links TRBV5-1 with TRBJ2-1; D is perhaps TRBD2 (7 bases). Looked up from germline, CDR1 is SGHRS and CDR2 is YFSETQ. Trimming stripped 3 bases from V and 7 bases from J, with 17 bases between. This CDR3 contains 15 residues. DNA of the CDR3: TGCGCCAGCAGCTGGGAGGGGGGGGATTATAATGAGCAGTTCTTC. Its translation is CASSWEGGDYNEQFF.

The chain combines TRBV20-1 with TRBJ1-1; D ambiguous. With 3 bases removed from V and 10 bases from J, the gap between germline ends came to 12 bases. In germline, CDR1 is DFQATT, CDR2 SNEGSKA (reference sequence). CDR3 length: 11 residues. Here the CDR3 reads CSASRRHGAFF. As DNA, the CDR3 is TGCAGTGCTAGTCGGAGGCATGGAGCTTTCTTT.

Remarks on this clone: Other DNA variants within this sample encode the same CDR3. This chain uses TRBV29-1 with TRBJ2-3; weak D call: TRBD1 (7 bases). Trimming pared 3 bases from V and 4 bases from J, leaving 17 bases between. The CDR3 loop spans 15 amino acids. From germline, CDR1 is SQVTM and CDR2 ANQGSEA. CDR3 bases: TGCAGCGTTGAGGGACACCAGGGGGGCGCAGATACGCAGTATTTT. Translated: CSVEGHQGGADTQYF.

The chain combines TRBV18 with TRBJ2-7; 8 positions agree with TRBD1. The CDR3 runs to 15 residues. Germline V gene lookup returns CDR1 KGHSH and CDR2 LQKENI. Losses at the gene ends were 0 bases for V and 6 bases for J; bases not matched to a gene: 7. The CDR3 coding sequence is TGTGCCAGCTCACCACCGGAGGACAGGGTACGCGAGCAGTACTTC. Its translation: CASSPPEDRVREQYF.

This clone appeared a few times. For the CDR3, the DNA is TGCAGCGTTGCACAGGGGGCAACCGGGGAGCTGTTTTTT. Translated: CSVAQGATGELFF. The J gene is TRBJ2-2, the V gene TRBV29-1, with 9 nucleotides matching TRBD1. This CDR3 spans 13 amino acids. Germline values: CDR1 SQVTM, CDR2 ANQGSEA. V was clipped by 4 bases and J by 5 bases; unmatched bases: 2.

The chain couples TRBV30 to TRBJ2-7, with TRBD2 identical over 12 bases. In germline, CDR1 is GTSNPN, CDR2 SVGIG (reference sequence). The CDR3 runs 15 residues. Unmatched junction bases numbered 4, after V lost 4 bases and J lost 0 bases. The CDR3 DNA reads TGTGCCTGGAAACTAGCGGGAGGCCCCTCCTACGAGCAGTACTTC. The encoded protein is CAWKLAGGPSYEQYF.

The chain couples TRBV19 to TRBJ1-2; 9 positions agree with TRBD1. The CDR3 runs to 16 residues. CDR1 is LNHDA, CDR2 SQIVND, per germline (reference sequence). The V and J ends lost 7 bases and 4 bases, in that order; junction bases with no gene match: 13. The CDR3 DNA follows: TGTGCCAGTATTAGGGCTCCGGACAGGGGCGTCTATGGCTACACCTTC. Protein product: CASIRAPDRGVYGYTF.

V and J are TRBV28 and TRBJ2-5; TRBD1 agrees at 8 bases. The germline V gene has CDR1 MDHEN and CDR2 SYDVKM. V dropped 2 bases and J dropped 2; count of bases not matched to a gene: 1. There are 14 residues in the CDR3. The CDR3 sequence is CASSLTGGQETQYF. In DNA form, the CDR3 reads TGTGCCAGCAGTTTAACAGGGGGACAAGAGACCCAGTACTTC.

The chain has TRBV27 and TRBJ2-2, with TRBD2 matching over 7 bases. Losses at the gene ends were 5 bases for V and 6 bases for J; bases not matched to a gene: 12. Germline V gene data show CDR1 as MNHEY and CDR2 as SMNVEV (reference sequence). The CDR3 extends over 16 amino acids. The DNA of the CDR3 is TGTGCCAGCAGTGCCCCTCTGGCGGGAGAGGCCGGGGAGCTGTTTTTT. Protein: CASSAPLAGEAGELFF.

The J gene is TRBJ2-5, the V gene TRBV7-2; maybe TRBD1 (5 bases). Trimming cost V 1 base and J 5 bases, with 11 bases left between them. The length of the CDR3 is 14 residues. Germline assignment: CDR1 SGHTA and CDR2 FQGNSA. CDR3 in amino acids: CASSLGARQETQYF. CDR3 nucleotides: TGTGCCAGCAGCTTAGGTGCAAGACAGGAGACCCAGTACTTC.

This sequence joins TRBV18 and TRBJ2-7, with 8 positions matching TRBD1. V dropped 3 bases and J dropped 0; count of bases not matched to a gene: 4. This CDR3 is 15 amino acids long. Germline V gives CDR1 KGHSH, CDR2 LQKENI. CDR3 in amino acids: CASSPRQGSSYEQYF. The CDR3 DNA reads TGTGCCAGCTCACCGCGACAGGGGAGCTCCTACGAGCAGTACTTC.

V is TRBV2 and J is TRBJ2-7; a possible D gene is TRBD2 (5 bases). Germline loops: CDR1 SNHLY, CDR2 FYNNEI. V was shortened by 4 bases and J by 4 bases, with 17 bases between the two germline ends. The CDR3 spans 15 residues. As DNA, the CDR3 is TGTGCCAGCAGTGTCCCGGGAAGGGCCGGGTACGAGCAGTACTTC. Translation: CASSVPGRAGYEQYF. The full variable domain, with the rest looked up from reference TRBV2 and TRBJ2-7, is EPEVTQTPSHQVTQMGQEVILRCVPISNHLYFYWYRQILGQKVEFLVSFYNNEISEKSEIFDDQFSVERPDGSNFTLKIRSTKLEDSAMYFCASSVPGRAGYEQYFGPGTRLTVT.

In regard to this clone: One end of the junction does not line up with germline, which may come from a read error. CDR3 sequence: CSVYRSYERYF. Here the CDR3 DNA reads TGCAGCGTCTACAGGTCCTACGAGCGGTACTTC. The V call is TRBV29-1, the J call TRBJ2-7; weak D call: TRBD1 (5 bases). Germline values: CDR1 SQVTM, CDR2 ANQGSEA. This CDR3 has 11 residues.

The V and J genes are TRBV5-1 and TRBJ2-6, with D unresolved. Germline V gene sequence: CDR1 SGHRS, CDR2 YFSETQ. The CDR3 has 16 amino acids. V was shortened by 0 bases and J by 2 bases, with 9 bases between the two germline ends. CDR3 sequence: CASSLANPAGANVLTF. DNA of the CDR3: TGCGCCAGCAGCTTGGCCAATCCGGCTGGGGCCAACGTCCTGACTTTC.

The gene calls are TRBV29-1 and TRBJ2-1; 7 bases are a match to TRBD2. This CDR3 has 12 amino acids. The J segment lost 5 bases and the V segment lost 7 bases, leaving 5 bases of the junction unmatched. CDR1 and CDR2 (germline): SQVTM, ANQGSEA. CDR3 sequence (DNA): TGCAGCGGGGAGGGTTCGGACAATGAGCAGTTCTTC. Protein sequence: CSGEGSDNEQFF.

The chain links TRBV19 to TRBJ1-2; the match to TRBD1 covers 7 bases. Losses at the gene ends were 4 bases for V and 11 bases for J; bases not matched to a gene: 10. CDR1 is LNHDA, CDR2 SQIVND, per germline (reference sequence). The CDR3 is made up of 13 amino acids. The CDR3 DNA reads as TGTGCCAGTAGTACGGGACAGAGTGTCGGGTACACCTTC. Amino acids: CASSTGQSVGYTF.

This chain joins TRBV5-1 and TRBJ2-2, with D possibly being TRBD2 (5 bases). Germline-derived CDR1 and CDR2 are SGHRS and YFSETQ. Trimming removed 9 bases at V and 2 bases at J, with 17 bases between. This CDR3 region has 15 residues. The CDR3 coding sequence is TGCGCCACCTTTGCACCGGGGAGAAACACCGGGGAGCTGTTTTTT. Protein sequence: CATFAPGRNTGELFF.

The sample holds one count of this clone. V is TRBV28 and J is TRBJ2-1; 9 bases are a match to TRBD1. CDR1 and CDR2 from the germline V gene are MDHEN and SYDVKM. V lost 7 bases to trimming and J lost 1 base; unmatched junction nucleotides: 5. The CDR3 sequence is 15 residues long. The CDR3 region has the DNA TGTGCCAGCACTACCGGGACAGGGTCCTACAATGAGCAGTTCTTC. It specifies CASTTGTGSYNEQFF.

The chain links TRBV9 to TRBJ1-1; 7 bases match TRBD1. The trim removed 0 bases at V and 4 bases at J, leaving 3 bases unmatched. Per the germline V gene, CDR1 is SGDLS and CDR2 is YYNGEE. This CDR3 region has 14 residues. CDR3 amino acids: CASSVDTGVTEAFF. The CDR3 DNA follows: TGTGCCAGCAGCGTAGACACAGGGGTCACTGAAGCTTTCTTT.